A single sample gave rise to the 20 T cell receptor beta chains below, sequenced in a study of T cells in Graves' hyperthyroidism and ophthalmopathy. Amplified TCR beta CDR3 regions derived from RNA transcripts. The HTBI set primed first-round TCR CDR3 RT-PCR. TCRdb redid the calling of the multiplex PCR reads with MiXCR, one entry per CDR3 protein. The sample yields under 400,000 distinct CDR3 sequences, 13% seen once. The sample comprised blood. Every receptor here comes from a woman under 30 with Graves' hyperthyroidism.

J is TRBJ2-1 and V is TRBV28; 7 bases align to TRBD1. Per the germline V gene, CDR1 is MDHEN and CDR2 is SYDVKM. With 6 bases clipped from V and 4 bases from J, the junction kept 6 bases outside the gene matches. The CDR3 is 14 amino acids. The CDR3 nucleotides read TGTGCCAGCAGCAAGGGGGCCCGGTACAATGAGCAGTTCTTC. Amino acid sequence: CASSKGARYNEQFF.

The sample holds a few counts of this clonotype. The chain has TRBV20-1 and TRBJ2-5; TRBD2 matches at 10 bases. The CDR3 consists of 17 residues. Trimming took 3 bases from V and 5 from J; bases not matched to a gene: 15. The germline gives CDR1 DFQATT, CDR2 SNEGSKA (reference sequence). The CDR3 spells CSASSRLAGAMGETQYF. In DNA, the CDR3 is TGCAGTGCTAGTAGTCGGCTAGCGGGAGCGATGGGGGAGACCCAGTACTTC.

Ten or more counts support this clonotype. The chain has TRBV20-1 and TRBJ2-3; no definite D call. The CDR3 sequence is 12 residues long. V lost 1 base and J lost 4, with 6 bases in between. Germline assignment: CDR1 DFQATT and CDR2 SNEGSKA (reference sequence). The CDR3 protein is CSARASADTQYF. The CDR3 nucleotides are TGCAGTGCTAGAGCGTCCGCAGATACGCAGTATTTT.

There are many counts of this clonotype. The chain carries TRBV6-5 and TRBJ1-5; D remains unclear. The CDR3 spans 13 residues. V shed 2 bases and J shed 3 bases, with 5 bases lying between them. CDR1 MNHEY and CDR2 SVGAGI come from the germline V gene. CDR3: CASSYGFNQPQHF. CDR3 nucleotide sequence: TGTGCCAGCAGTTACGGGTTCAATCAGCCCCAGCATTTT.

To note about this clonotype: This may arise from a read error, as a much more abundant clone is one base away. The chain links TRBV29-1 to TRBJ1-6; no clear D gene. The germline V gene has CDR1 SQVTM and CDR2 ANQGSEA. CDR3 length: 13 residues. CDR3 in DNA: TGCAGCGTTTCTCTCGAGGATAATTCAGCCCTCCACTTT. The encoded protein is CSVSLEDNSALHF. The full variable domain, completed using reference TRBV29-1 and TRBJ1-6, is SAVISQKPSRDICQRGTSLTIQCQVDSQVTMMFWYRQQPGQSLTLIATANQGSEATYESGFVIDKFPISRPNLTFSTLTVSNMSPEDSSIYLCSVSLEDNSALHFGNGTRLTVT.

This clonotype was seen at least ten times. The gene calls are TRBV5-8 and TRBJ1-6; D remains ambiguous. Trimming shortened V by 3 bases and J by 4 bases, and 8 bases separated the two germline ends. Germline CDR1 is SGHTS and CDR2 is YDEGEE. This CDR3 spans 14 amino acids. The CDR3 bases are TGTGCCAGCAGCTCTGCAGCTTATAATTCACCCCTCCACTTT. Amino acid sequence: CASSSAAYNSPLHF. Variable domain in full (rest from reference TRBV5-8 and TRBJ1-6): EAGVTQSPTHLIKTRGQQATLRCSPISGHTSVYWYQQALGLGLQFLLWYDEGEERNRGNFPPRFSGRQFPNYSSELNVNALELEDSALYLCASSSAAYNSPLHFGNGTRLTVT.

This clonotype has a count of ten or more. This sequence joins TRBV5-1 and TRBJ2-3; TRBD1 aligns across 7 bases. The length of the CDR3 is 15 residues. The ends lost 0 bases at V and 2 bases at J; junction bases unmatched: 3. CDR1 SGHRS and CDR2 YFSETQ come from the germline V gene. The CDR3, as DNA: TGCGCCAGCAGCTTGGCCGGGACAGTCACAGATACGCAGTATTTT. Amino acid sequence: CASSLAGTVTDTQYF.

This clonotype showed up many times. The chain employs TRBV5-6 and TRBJ1-2, with D maybe TRBD1 (6 bases). Per germline, CDR1 SGHDT and CDR2 YYEEEE. This CDR3 has 13 residues. V was shortened by 2 bases and J by 5 bases, with 10 bases between the two germline ends. Here the CDR3 reads CASSLTGPYGYTF. The CDR3, as DNA: TGTGCCAGCAGCTTAACAGGGCCGTATGGCTACACCTTC.

There are many counts of this clonotype. The V and J genes are TRBV12-3 or TRBV12-4 and TRBJ2-2; 9 bases map to TRBD1. After removal of 6 bases from V and 6 bases from J, the junction contained 5 bases not matched to a gene. CDR3 size: 14 residues. CDR3 region: CASSLTGGPGELFF. Here the CDR3 DNA reads TGTGCCAGCAGCCTGACAGGGGGGCCCGGGGAGCTGTTTTTT.

This clonotype was seen at least ten times. This sequence joins TRBV28 and TRBJ2-3; 16 bases agree with TRBD2. This CDR3 has 15 residues. V lost 6 bases to trimming and J lost 8 bases; unmatched junction nucleotides: 5. The V gene's germline CDR1 is MDHEN and CDR2 SYDVKM. The CDR3 nucleotides read TGTGCCAGCAGCATCGGGACTAGCGGGAGGGTTACGCAGTATTTT. This codes for CASSIGTSGRVTQYF.

This clonotype was seen at least ten times. CDR3 sequence (DNA): TGTGCCAGCAAACTAGCGGGACCCACCGGGGAGCTGTTTTTT. Encoded protein: CASKLAGPTGELFF. The V call is TRBV6-1, the J call TRBJ2-2; 10 positions match TRBD2. The CDR3 is 14 residues long. V lost 7 bases, J lost 4 bases, and 3 bases stayed unmatched. The germline CDR1 and CDR2 sequences are MNHNS and SASEGT.

This clonotype has ten or more counts. The chain employs TRBV7-9 and TRBJ2-7; the match to TRBD1 covers 7 bases. The CDR3 sequence is 14 residues long. Germline V gene sequence: CDR1 SEHNR, CDR2 FQNEAQ (reference sequence). V trimming: 7 bases; J trimming: 2 bases; junction bases outside the gene matches: 8. CDR3 sequence reads: CASTSGTVTYEQYF. The CDR3 bases are TGTGCCAGCACGTCCGGGACAGTCACCTACGAGCAGTACTTC.

In regard to this clonotype: This may be a read error, as it is one base from a much larger clone. The rearrangement links TRBV3-1 to TRBJ2-2; TRBD1 might be the D (6 bases). The CDR3 runs to 18 residues. V gave up 4 bases and J gave up 0 bases, with 18 bases separating them. The germline V gene has CDR1 LGHDT and CDR2 YNNKEL (reference sequence). CDR3 region: CASSPNVPRGTNTGELFF. The CDR3 DNA sequence: TGTGCCAGCAGCCCCAATGTCCCCAGGGGAACGAACACCGGGGAGCTGTTTTTT.

The chain uses TRBV19 and TRBJ2-3; D gene uncertain. The germline V and J ends were trimmed by 3 bases and 2 bases, with 6 bases remaining between them. The CDR3 sequence is 13 residues long. CDR1 is LNHDA, CDR2 SQIVND, per germline (reference sequence). CDR3 bases: TGTGCCAGTAGTATTTCAGTCACAGATACGCAGTATTTT. It is translated as CASSISVTDTQYF. Complete variable domain (other parts from reference TRBV19 and TRBJ2-3): DGGITQSPKYLFRKEGQNVTLSCEQNLNHDAMYWYRQDPGQGLRLIYYSQIVNDFQKGDIAEGYSVSREKKESFPLTVTSAQKNPTAFYLCASSISVTDTQYFGPGTRLTVL.

This chain's CDR3 is CASTPGELAKNIQYF. CDR3 DNA sequence: TGTGCCAGTACCCCCGGGGAGTTAGCCAAAAACATTCAGTACTTC. V and J are TRBV19 and TRBJ2-4, with D possibly TRBD2 on 5 matching bases. Germline values: CDR1 LNHDA, CDR2 SQIVND (reference sequence). With 7 bases removed from V and 0 bases from J, the gap between germline ends came to 13 bases. This CDR3 is built from 15 residues.

This clonotype was seen ten or more times. The chain employs TRBV12-5 and TRBJ2-5; no definite D call. V lost 5 bases and J lost 7, with 14 bases in between. CDR1 is LGHNT, CDR2 FRNRAP, per germline. The CDR3 loop spans 13 amino acids. CDR3 amino acids: CASGLGRPGTQYF. The CDR3 region has the DNA TGTGCTAGTGGTCTAGGACGCCCAGGGACCCAGTACTTC.

The chain links TRBV20-1 to TRBJ2-5; no clear D. Trimming pared 3 bases from V and 2 bases from J, leaving 7 bases between. This CDR3 is built from 12 residues. CDR1 is DFQATT and CDR2 is SNEGSKA in the germline V gene (reference sequence). The CDR3 DNA follows: TGCAGTGCTAGGGGCCGACAAGAGACCCAGTACTTC. Protein sequence: CSARGRQETQYF.

This clonotype turned up a few times. J is TRBJ2-1 and V is TRBV19; D may be TRBD2 (6 bases). Germline CDR1 and CDR2: LNHDA and SQIVND (reference sequence). The CDR3 runs to 15 residues. V lost 7 bases, J lost 2 bases, and 15 bases lay in between. The CDR3 loop reads CASTNGGSAYNEQFF. The CDR3 coding sequence is TGTGCCAGTACCAACGGAGGGAGTGCCTACAATGAGCAGTTCTTC.

Only a few counts were recorded for this clonotype. Just one base apart from a much larger clone, this may be a read error. V usage is TRBV28 and J usage is TRBJ2-3, with D tentatively TRBD1 (5 bases). Germline lookup yields CDR1 MDHEN and CDR2 SYDVKM. CDR3 length: 15 amino acids. The ends were cut back, 5 bases at V and 5 bases at J, with 17 bases in the middle. As DNA, the CDR3 is TGTGCCAGCAGTCTCGTGGGCAGGGATGTAGATACGCAGTATTTT. Amino acids: CASSLVGRDVDTQYF. Full variable domain (rest looked up from reference TRBV28 and TRBJ2-3): DVKVTQSSRYLVKRTGEKVFLECVQDMDHENMFWYRQDPGLGLRLIYFSYDVKMKEKGDIPEGYSVSREKKERFSLILESASTNQTSMYLCASSLVGRDVDTQYFGPGTRLTVL.

The rearrangement joins TRBV24-1 to TRBJ2-1; D is perhaps TRBD2 (6 bases). V gave up 5 bases and J gave up 7 bases, with 14 bases separating them. The germline gives CDR1 KGHDR, CDR2 SFDVKD. CDR3 length equals 14 residues. CDR3 in amino acids: CATSGTISVNEQFF. Written as DNA, the CDR3 is TGTGCCACCAGTGGGACTATATCTGTAAATGAGCAGTTCTTC.